This T cell receptor beta chain is from a study of blood T cells in healthy people across ages. For the second PCR, which ran for roughly 6 to 11 cycles, a sample-barcoded 5' primer and a J-beta primer mix were used. Each cDNA molecule, via a template-switch adaptor with 12 random nucleotides, was tagged. TCRdb analysed the 5' RACE reads with MiXCR anew, one entry per CDR3 protein. The repertoire has 600,000 to 850,000 distinct CDR3 sequences, 20% to 25% of them found once; the top ten carry roughly 9%. Caucasian, healthy and from Russia, the donors were aged between roughly 6 and 95. Each sample yielded at least 5 micrograms of PBMC total RNA. Per germline, CDR1 LGHNA and CDR2 YNFKEQ. J gave up 1 base and V 4 bases, and 5 bases lay outside the gene matches. The CDR3 length is 16 residues. These data are also associated with another study on T cells of mothers and their children. That study adds: Related mother and child pairs showed slightly greater overlap (not significant) than unrelated pairs did.

The specimen sequenced was blood. This TCR was recovered from a boy aged 5 to 17 in good health. The rearrangement links TRBV4-2 to TRBJ2-5, with 11 positions matching TRBD2. The CDR3 DNA reads as TGTGCCAGCAGCCTCCGGGGACTAGCGGTCCAAGAGACCCAGTACTTC. Translation gives CASSLRGLAVQETQYF.